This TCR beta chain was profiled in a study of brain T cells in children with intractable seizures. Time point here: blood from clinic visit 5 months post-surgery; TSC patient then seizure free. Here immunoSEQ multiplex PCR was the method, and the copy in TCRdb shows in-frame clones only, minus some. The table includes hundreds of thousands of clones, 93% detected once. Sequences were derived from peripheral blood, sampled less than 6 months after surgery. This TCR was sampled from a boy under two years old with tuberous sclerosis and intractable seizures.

The CDR3 loop reads CASSIDRTNVDIQYF. For the CDR3, the DNA is TGTGCCAGTAGTATAGACCGGACAAACGTGGACATTCAGTACTTC. This chain connects TRBV19 to TRBJ2-4; perhaps TRBD1 as D (5 bases). Germline V gene lookup returns CDR1 LNHDA and CDR2 SQIVND (reference sequence). The V end lost 0 bases, the J end lost 8 bases, and 14 bases lay between the germline ends. This CDR3 comprises 15 residues.